This T cell receptor (beta chain) was identified during a study of cytomegalovirus exposure and HLA in healthy donors. For the study at large: Out of approximately 170 million T cells, an earlier analysis found some 120 million unique TCR beta sequences in total. Whole-study results and caveats: As a later analysis showed, several of the most significant clusters appeared to be linked to common viral pathogens. Cytomegalovirus association was listed for roughly 160 TCR beta chains.

The donors comprised healthy bone marrow donors. This clone has only a few counts. Its antigen is not known. 60 Vbeta and 13 Jbeta primers were used in PCR. Sequencing used immunoSEQ multiplex PCR; TCRdb keeps in-frame clones, though not all of them. The sample lists 160,000 or so clones, roughly three quarters occurring once. V lost 4 bases, J lost 5 bases, and 18 bases lay in between. CDR1 SGHRS and CDR2 YFSETQ come from the germline V gene. CDR3 length equals 15 residues. This sequence was found in a woman aged 40-49 years in good health and CMV-seropositive. The sequenced sample was PBMCs. The chain employs TRBV5-1 and TRBJ2-5; D possibly corresponds to TRBD2 (5 bases). The CDR3 coding sequence is TGCGCCAGCAGCAGCGGACGCACCGTCGGGGAGACCCAGTACTTC. Protein product: CASSSGRTVGETQYF.